One sample yielded the 18 T cell receptor beta chains listed below, sequenced in a study of blood T cell repertoires in COVID-19. Profiling relied on immunoSEQ multiplex PCR, and the TCRdb table lists in-frame clones only, not all of them. The profile covers around 130,000 clones, with approximately 84% appearing a single time and about 3.7% taken by the ten largest. Sequencing was carried out using PBMCs or T cells enriched from blood (not recorded which). All receptors come from a woman aged 45 to 65 with acute COVID-19.

On this clone itself: Other DNA sequences within the sample encode an identical CDR3. The gene calls are TRBV9 and TRBJ1-3, with unresolved D. Trimming removed 2 bases from V and 8 bases from J, with 17 bases in between. Germline lookup yields CDR1 SGDLS and CDR2 YYNGEE. The CDR3 sequence is 15 residues long. CDR3 sequence: CASSVEVGGSDTIYF. CDR3 DNA: TGTGCCAGCAGCGTCGAGGTCGGCGGGTCGGACACCATATATTTT.

CDR3 DNA: TGTGCCAGCAGGGGGAGCACCGGGGAGCTGTTTTTT. This codes for CASRGSTGELFF. The rearrangement uses TRBV12-3 or TRBV12-4 and TRBJ2-2; maybe TRBD2 (5 bases). Trimming took off 6 bases at V and 4 bases at J, with 6 bases between the two ends. The CDR3 is 12 amino acids.

The chain employs TRBV19 and TRBJ2-3; D might be TRBD2 (5 bases). V was cut by 6 bases and J by 0 bases, with 19 bases left in between. The germline gives CDR1 LNHDA, CDR2 SQIVND (reference sequence). The CDR3 runs 17 residues. CDR3 DNA sequence: TGTGCCAGTAGGGAGGCAGTTTCGCCACCTAGCACAGATACGCAGTATTTT. Its protein is CASREAVSPPSTDTQYF.

Only one count was recorded for this clone. This chain connects TRBV11-2 to TRBJ2-1, with 7 bases identical to TRBD1. The length of the CDR3 is 16 residues. Trimming removed 3 bases from V and 1 base from J; junction bases left unmatched: 6. Germline assignment: CDR1 SGHAT and CDR2 FQNNGV. CDR3 protein: CASSFYKGASYNEQFF. The CDR3 DNA follows: TGTGCCAGCAGCTTTTATAAGGGGGCATCCTACAATGAGCAGTTCTTC.

In nucleotides, the CDR3 is TGTGCCAGCTCACCACGACAGTTTACTCCCTACGAGCAGTACTTC. Encoded protein: CASSPRQFTPYEQYF. V is TRBV18 and J is TRBJ2-7; a weak D match, TRBD1 (5 bases). The V end was cut by 1 base, the J end by 2 bases, with 12 bases between. The CDR3 sequence is 15 residues long. Germline values: CDR1 KGHSH, CDR2 LQKENI.

This clone was seen once. The rearrangement uses TRBV13 and TRBJ2-1, with 11 bases aligning to TRBD2. The CDR3 has 17 residues. Germline lookup yields CDR1 PRHDT and CDR2 FYEKMQ (reference sequence). After removal of 6 bases from V and 12 bases from J, the junction contained 19 bases not matched to a gene. CDR3 nucleotides: TGTGCCAGCAGACACACCGTGTGGGGACTAGCGGTCCGCTGGCAGTTCTTC. Translating it yields CASRHTVWGLAVRWQFF.

The chain employs TRBV2 and TRBJ1-2; 8 bases are a match to TRBD1. The CDR3 is 14 residues long. V dropped 5 bases and J dropped 8; count of bases not matched to a gene: 10. CDR1 and CDR2 (germline): SNHLY, FYNNEI. The CDR3 DNA reads TGTGCCAGCAGTCCGTGGACAGGGCAAATCGGCTACACCTTC. This encodes CASSPWTGQIGYTF.

V usage is TRBV25-1 and J usage is TRBJ1-1; the match to TRBD1 covers 7 bases. The V gene end was trimmed by 6 bases and the J gene end by 10 bases; junction bases not matched to a gene: 11. The CDR3 sequence is 13 residues long. Germline lookup yields CDR1 MGHDK and CDR2 SYGVNS. CDR3 in DNA: TGTGCCAGCAGCGAACTTGACAGGGTCGCAGCTTTCTTT. Translation gives CASSELDRVAAFF.

CDR3 region: CATSDGTGMETQYF. The CDR3 DNA reads TGTGCCACCAGTGATGGGACAGGGATGGAGACCCAGTACTTC. This chain joins TRBV24-1 and TRBJ2-5; 9 positions agree with TRBD1. The CDR3 spans 14 residues. V lost 3 bases to trimming and J lost 5 bases; unmatched junction nucleotides: 3. From germline, CDR1 is KGHDR and CDR2 SFDVKD.

The V and J genes are TRBV24-1 and TRBJ1-5, with D possibly TRBD1 on 5 matching bases. CDR3 size: 16 residues. CDR1 KGHDR and CDR2 SFDVKD come from the germline V gene. The ends were cut back, 5 bases at V and 1 base at J, with 14 bases in the middle. CDR3 coding DNA: TGTGCCACCAGTGGTCCCGGCGGGGGGAGCAATCAGCCCCAGCATTTT. Translating gives CATSGPGGGSNQPQHF.

V is TRBV5-6 and J is TRBJ2-6, with 8 bases aligning to TRBD1. Germline CDR1 reads SGHDT; CDR2 reads YYEEEE. Unmatched junction bases numbered 12, after V lost 4 bases and J lost 3 bases. The CDR3 runs to 18 residues. CDR3 protein: CASSPRQGPRDGANVLTF. The CDR3 region has the DNA TGTGCCAGCAGCCCTCGACAGGGGCCCCGTGATGGGGCCAACGTCCTGACTTTC.

The chain carries TRBV11-2 and TRBJ1-2; D uncertain. Trimming took 5 bases from V and 5 from J, leaving 18 bases between them. CDR1 and CDR2 (germline): SGHAT, FQNNGV. This CDR3 is 15 amino acids long. CDR3 coding DNA: TGTGCCAGCAGCCCTGGGTTATCGGCAGCGTATGGCTACACCTTC. As protein: CASSPGLSAAYGYTF.

This chain uses TRBV12-5 with TRBJ2-1, with D unresolved. V was pared by 1 base and J by 15 bases, with 22 bases between. The length of the CDR3 is 15 residues. Germline-derived CDR1 and CDR2 are LGHNT and FRNRAP. CDR3 DNA: TGTGCTAGTGGTTTGGCCGAATTTGATGCGGATACTCGGTTCTTC. Its protein is CASGLAEFDADTRFF.

Written as DNA, the CDR3 is TGTGCCCGATGTCGAGGGACGGGGACTACAGATACGCAGTATTTT. Amino acids: CARCRGTGTTDTQYF. The chain joins TRBV14 to TRBJ2-3, with a possible D match to TRBD2 (6 bases). This CDR3 is built from 15 residues. Trimming shortened V by 11 bases and J by 3 bases, and 21 bases separated the two germline ends. Germline V lookup: CDR1 SGHDN, CDR2 FVKESK.

This clone was seen once. The rearrangement links TRBV5-4 to TRBJ1-4; D gene ambiguous. The length of the CDR3 is 15 residues. V was pared by 4 bases and J by 3 bases, with 13 bases between. CDR1 is SGHNT and CDR2 is YYREEE in the germline V gene (reference sequence). In DNA form, the CDR3 reads TGTGCCAGCAGCCCCCGACCGGGAGCTAATGAAAAACTGTTTTTT. As protein: CASSPRPGANEKLFF.

The chain combines TRBV7-9 with TRBJ2-5, with 7 bases lining up with TRBD2. Germline values: CDR1 SEHNR, CDR2 FQNEAQ (reference sequence). V gave up 2 bases and J gave up 5 bases; unmatched junction bases: 11. The CDR3 contains 16 residues. In DNA form, the CDR3 reads TGTGCCAGCAGCTTAATAGGCCCGGCGGGGGATGAGACCCAGTACTTC. Residues: CASSLIGPAGDETQYF.

The V and J genes are TRBV28 and TRBJ2-7, with 10 bases aligning to TRBD2. The CDR3 is 15 amino acids. V was clipped by 2 bases and J by 3 bases; unmatched bases: 4. Germline loops: CDR1 MDHEN, CDR2 SYDVKM. The CDR3 sequence is CASSLPGTSVYEQYF. In DNA form, the CDR3 reads TGTGCCAGCAGTTTACCCGGGACTAGCGTCTACGAGCAGTACTTC.

This sequence joins TRBV7-2 and TRBJ2-5; 7 bases line up with TRBD2. The CDR3 has 15 amino acids. The V gene's germline CDR1 is SGHTA and CDR2 FQGNSA. V trimming: 5 bases; J trimming: 5 bases; junction bases outside the gene matches: 11. In DNA, the CDR3 is TGTGCCAGCAGCCCGACAACCGGAGCGGGGGAGACCCAGTACTTC. Protein product: CASSPTTGAGETQYF.